What follows is one T cell receptor (beta chain) and its context. Its antigen is unknown. Trimming took 0 bases from V and 6 from J; bases not matched to a gene: 6. This CDR3 has 17 residues. Germline lookup yields CDR1 SGHDT and CDR2 YYEEEE. The investigators reverse transcribed all of the isolated RNA, so they sequenced expressed TCRB transcripts. Generated by immunoSEQ multiplex PCR, the TCRdb table keeps only in-frame clones and is missing some. The profile shows 250,000 or so clones, over 11% of them singletons. The sample originates from a study of beta chain features in type 1 diabetes. Study-level findings and limits: The question of HLA type influencing TCRB rearrangement was one that remained unresolved here. In all four CD4+ subsets, TCRB CDR3 length was significantly, moderately reduced in type 1 diabetes. Patients and controls would be equally affected if PCR favored shorter templates. The study found that naive, central memory and Treg TCRB repertoires appeared more similar in patients than in healthy donors.

The source of this sequence is a man aged 25-45 years with type 1 diabetes. This chain links TRBV5-6 with TRBJ2-1; 13 bases agree with TRBD2. The specimen sequenced was naive CD4+ T cells from blood. The CDR3 sequence: CASSLGLAGGFGNEQFF. The CDR3 DNA sequence: TGTGCCAGCAGCTTGGGACTAGCGGGAGGATTTGGCAATGAGCAGTTCTTC.